One and the same sample provided the 4 T cell receptor beta chains below, sequenced in a study of blood T cell repertoires in COVID-19. The repertoire was sequenced with immunoSEQ multiplex PCR; TCRdb's copy has only in-frame clones and lacks some. The table lists about 130,000 clones, approximately 88% of them singletons. The source material was peripheral blood. These TCRs come from a man aged 50 to 60 with acute or convalescent COVID-19.

The chain recombines TRBV6-5 with TRBJ1-2; TRBD1 matches at 7 bases. From germline, CDR1 is MNHEY and CDR2 SVGAGI. Germline trimming cut 6 bases from V and 4 bases from J; bases unmatched to any gene: 8. This CDR3 has 14 amino acids. CDR3 DNA: TGTGCCAGCAGCTCTACAGGGACAGTCTATGGCTACACCTTC. Protein sequence: CASSSTGTVYGYTF.

The rearrangement links TRBV11-2 to TRBJ2-1; D gene unclear. This CDR3 contains 13 residues. CDR1 and CDR2 from the germline V gene are SGHAT and FQNNGV. The V end was cut by 0 bases, the J end by 12 bases, with 12 bases between. The DNA of the CDR3 is TGTGCCAGCAGCTTAGATCCAGTGTCAGGGCAGTTCTTC. Its translation: CASSLDPVSGQFF.

The V and J genes are TRBV30 and TRBJ1-2; D is undetermined. The germline CDR1 and CDR2 sequences are GTSNPN and SVGIG (reference sequence). V was trimmed by 2 bases and J by 4 bases, leaving 11 bases between them. This CDR3 comprises 13 residues. CDR3 in amino acids: CAWSPESVYGYTF. In DNA, the CDR3 is TGTGCCTGGAGTCCGGAGAGTGTCTATGGCTACACCTTC.

This sequence joins TRBV15 and TRBJ1-2; TRBD1 matches at 7 bases. The CDR3 runs to 14 residues. Germline CDR1 is LNHNV and CDR2 is YYDKDF (reference sequence). Germline trimming cut 6 bases from V and 4 bases from J; bases unmatched to any gene: 8. CDR3 amino acids: CATRSQGMGYGYTF. The CDR3 DNA reads TGTGCCACCAGGTCACAGGGGATGGGCTATGGCTACACCTTC.